What follows are 6 T cell receptor beta chains derived from one specimen sequenced in a study of vaccination and CD4 T cells after COVID-19. For these TCRs, the target antigens are not known. The treatment was: roughly 10-day PBMC culture with coronavirus spike peptide pools or control peptides (ViraFEST assay). The study sequenced cultured CD4+ T cell DNA using the Oncomine TCR Beta short-read assay. TCRdb processed the PCR reads anew with MiXCR; each CDR3 protein has one entry. The sample consists of around 13,000 distinct CDR3 sequences, less than 70% of them appearing once. Sequencing was done on a sample of CD4+ T cells from blood, cultured in vitro. These receptors were taken from a human donor who had recovered from COVID-19.

This chain joins TRBV6-2 or TRBV6-3 and TRBJ1-5; 9 bases agree with TRBD1. The CDR3 extends over 16 amino acids. From germline, CDR1 is MNHEY and CDR2 SVGEGT. V shed 2 bases and J 4 bases; nucleotides not matched to a gene: 6. The CDR3 protein is CASSYRTGVKNQPQHF. The DNA of the CDR3 is TGTGCCAGCAGTTACCGGACAGGGGTTAAAAATCAGCCCCAGCATTTT.

This rearrangement joins TRBV18 to TRBJ1-1; D uncertain. This CDR3 has 11 residues. Germline CDR1 and CDR2: KGHSH and LQKENI. V shed 3 bases and J shed 5 bases, with 4 bases lying between them. The CDR3 loop reads CASSPETEAFF. The DNA for the CDR3 is TGTGCCAGCTCACCTGAGACTGAAGCTTTCTTT.

The chain couples TRBV7-2 to TRBJ1-5; TRBD1 is a possible D gene (6 bases). The length of the CDR3 is 14 residues. V shed 2 bases and J shed 5 bases, with 10 bases lying between them. The germline CDR1 and CDR2 sequences are SGHTA and FQGNSA. CDR3 coding DNA: TGTGCCAGCAGCTTAATTCCAGGGGATCAGCCCCAGCATTTT. Protein: CASSLIPGDQPQHF.

In its sample, this clonotype was seen a few times. The chain links TRBV24-1 to TRBJ2-1; D perhaps matches TRBD1 (6 bases). V was shortened by 3 bases and J by 7 bases, with 18 bases between the two germline ends. CDR3 length: 16 residues. Germline V gene data show CDR1 as KGHDR and CDR2 as SFDVKD. Here the CDR3 reads CATSDPGQSGVNEQFF. Written as DNA, the CDR3 is TGTGCCACCAGTGATCCCGGACAGAGTGGTGTGAATGAGCAGTTCTTC.

CDR3 sequence: CASEGLNNSPLHF. The CDR3, as DNA: TGTGCCAGTGAGGGACTAAATAATTCACCCCTCCACTTT. This chain uses TRBV6-1 with TRBJ1-6, with D perhaps matching TRBD1 (5 bases). Trimming left V 9 bases short and J 5 bases short, with 11 bases between. Germline values: CDR1 MNHNS, CDR2 SASEGT. The CDR3 has 13 residues.

This clonotype appeared once. The chain uses TRBV4-3 and TRBJ2-2; a weak D match, TRBD2 (6 bases). The CDR3 sequence is 17 residues long. The germline gives CDR1 LGHNA, CDR2 YSLEER. Deletions cut 0 bases from V and 7 bases from J, with 18 bases between. CDR3 coding DNA: TGCGCCAGCAGCCAAGAACGGTCTCAAATCGGGGGCGGGGAGCTGTTTTTT. Its protein product is CASSQERSQIGGGELFF.